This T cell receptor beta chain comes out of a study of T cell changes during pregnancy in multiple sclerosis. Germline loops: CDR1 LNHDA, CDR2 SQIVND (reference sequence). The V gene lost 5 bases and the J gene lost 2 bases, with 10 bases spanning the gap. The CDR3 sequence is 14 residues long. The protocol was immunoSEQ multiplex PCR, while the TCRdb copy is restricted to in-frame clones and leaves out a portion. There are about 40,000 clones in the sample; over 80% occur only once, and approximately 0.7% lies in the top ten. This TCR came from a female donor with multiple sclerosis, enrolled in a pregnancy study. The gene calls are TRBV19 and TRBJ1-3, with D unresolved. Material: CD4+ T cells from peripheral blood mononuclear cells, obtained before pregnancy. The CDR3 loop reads CASSSGVAGNTIYF. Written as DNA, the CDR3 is TGTGCCAGTAGTTCCGGGGTAGCTGGAAACACCATATATTTT. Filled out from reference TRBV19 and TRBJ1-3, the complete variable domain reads DGGITQSPKYLFRKEGQNVTLSCEQNLNHDAMYWYRQDPGQGLRLIYYSQIVNDFQKGDIAEGYSVSREKKESFPLTVTSAQKNPTAFYLCASSSGVAGNTIYFGEGSWLTVV.